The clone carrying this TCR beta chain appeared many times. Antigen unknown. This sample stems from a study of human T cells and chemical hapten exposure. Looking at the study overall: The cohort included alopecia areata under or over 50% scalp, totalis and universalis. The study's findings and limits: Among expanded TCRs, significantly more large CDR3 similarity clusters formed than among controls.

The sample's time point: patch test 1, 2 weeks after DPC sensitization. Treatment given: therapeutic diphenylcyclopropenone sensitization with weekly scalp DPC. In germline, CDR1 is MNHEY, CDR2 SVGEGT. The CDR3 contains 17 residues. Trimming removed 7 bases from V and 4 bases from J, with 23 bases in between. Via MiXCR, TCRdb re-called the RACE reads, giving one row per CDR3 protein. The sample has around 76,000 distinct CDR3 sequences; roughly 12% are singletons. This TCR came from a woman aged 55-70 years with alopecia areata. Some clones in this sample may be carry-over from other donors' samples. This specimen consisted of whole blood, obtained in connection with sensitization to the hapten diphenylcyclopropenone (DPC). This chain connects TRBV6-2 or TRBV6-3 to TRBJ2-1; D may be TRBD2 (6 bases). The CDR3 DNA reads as TGTGCCAGCAAACGCGACCGGGAGCCCCGCGGGTACAATGAGCAGTTCTTC. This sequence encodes CASKRDREPRGYNEQFF.